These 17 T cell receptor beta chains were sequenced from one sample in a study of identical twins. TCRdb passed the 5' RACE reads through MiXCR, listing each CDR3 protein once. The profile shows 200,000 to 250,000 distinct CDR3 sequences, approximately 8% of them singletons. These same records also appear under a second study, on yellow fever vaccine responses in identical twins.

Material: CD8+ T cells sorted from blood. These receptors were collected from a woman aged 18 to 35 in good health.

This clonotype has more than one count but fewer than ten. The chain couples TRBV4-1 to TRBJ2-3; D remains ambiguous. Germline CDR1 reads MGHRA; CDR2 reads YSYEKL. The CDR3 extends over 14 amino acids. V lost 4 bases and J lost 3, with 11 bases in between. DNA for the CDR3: TGCGCCAGCAGCCCCCCTTTAACGACAGATACGCAGTATTTT. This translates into CASSPPLTTDTQYF.

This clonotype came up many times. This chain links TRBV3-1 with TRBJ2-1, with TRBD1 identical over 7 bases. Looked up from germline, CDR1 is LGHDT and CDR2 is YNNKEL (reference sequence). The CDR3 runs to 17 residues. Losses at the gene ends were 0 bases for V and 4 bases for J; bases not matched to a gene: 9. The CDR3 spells CASSQDRWDRSYNEQFF. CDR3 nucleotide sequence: TGTGCCAGCAGCCAAGATCGATGGGACAGATCTTACAATGAGCAGTTCTTC.

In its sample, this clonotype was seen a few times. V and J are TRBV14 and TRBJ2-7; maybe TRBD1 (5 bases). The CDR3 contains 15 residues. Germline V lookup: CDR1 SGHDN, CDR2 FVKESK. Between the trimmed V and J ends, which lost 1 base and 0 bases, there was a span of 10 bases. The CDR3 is CASSQAETDSYEQYF. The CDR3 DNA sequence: TGTGCCAGCAGCCAAGCCGAGACAGACTCCTACGAGCAGTACTTC.

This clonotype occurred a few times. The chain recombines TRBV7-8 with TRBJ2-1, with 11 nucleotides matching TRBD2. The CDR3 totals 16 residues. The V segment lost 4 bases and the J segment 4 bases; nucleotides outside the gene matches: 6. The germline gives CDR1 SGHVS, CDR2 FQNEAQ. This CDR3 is CASSYGTSGPYNEQFF. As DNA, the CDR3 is TGTGCCAGCAGCTATGGGACTAGCGGCCCATACAATGAGCAGTTCTTC.

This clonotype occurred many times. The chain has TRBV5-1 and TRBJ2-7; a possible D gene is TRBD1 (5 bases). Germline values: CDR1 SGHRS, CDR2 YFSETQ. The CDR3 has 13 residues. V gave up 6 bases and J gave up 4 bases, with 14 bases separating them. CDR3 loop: CASTYAGSYEQYF. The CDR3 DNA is TGCGCCAGCACTTACGCAGGGTCGTACGAGCAGTACTTC.

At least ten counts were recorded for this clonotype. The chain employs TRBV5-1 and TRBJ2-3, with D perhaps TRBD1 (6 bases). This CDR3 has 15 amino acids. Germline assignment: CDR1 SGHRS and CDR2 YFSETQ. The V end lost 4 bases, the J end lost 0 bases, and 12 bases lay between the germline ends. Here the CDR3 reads CASSPGQISTDTQYF. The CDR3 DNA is TGCGCCAGCAGCCCCGGACAGATAAGCACAGATACGCAGTATTTT.

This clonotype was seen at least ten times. The CDR3 region has the DNA TGCGCCAGCAGTGAGAGCGGGACTAGCGGGAGTGGGGTGCAGTTCTTC. This translates into CASSESGTSGSGVQFF. The chain combines TRBV10-1 with TRBJ2-1; TRBD2 matches at 14 bases. V gave up 2 bases and J gave up 12 bases; unmatched junction bases: 9. CDR1 is WNHNN and CDR2 is SYGVQD in the germline V gene (reference sequence). The CDR3 sequence is 16 residues long.

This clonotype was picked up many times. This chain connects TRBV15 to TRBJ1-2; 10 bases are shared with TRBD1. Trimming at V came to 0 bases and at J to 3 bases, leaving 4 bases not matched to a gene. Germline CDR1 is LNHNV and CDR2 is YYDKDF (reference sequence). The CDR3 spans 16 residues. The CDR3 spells CATSRDLGQGDYGYTF. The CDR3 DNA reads TGTGCCACCAGCAGAGATCTAGGACAGGGGGACTATGGCTACACCTTC. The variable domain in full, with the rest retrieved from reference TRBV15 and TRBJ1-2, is DAMVIQNPRYQVTQFGKPVTLSCSQTLNHNVMYWYQQKSSQAPKLLFHYYDKDFNNEADTPDNFQSRRPNTSFCFLDIRSPGLGDTAMYLCATSRDLGQGDYGYTFGSGTRLTVV.

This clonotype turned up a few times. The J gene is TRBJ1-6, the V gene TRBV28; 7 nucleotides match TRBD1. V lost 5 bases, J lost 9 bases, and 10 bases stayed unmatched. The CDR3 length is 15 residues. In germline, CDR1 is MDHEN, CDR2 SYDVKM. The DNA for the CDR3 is TGTGCCAGCAGTCCTCAAACAGGGGTTATTTCACCCCTCCACTTT. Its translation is CASSPQTGVISPLHF.

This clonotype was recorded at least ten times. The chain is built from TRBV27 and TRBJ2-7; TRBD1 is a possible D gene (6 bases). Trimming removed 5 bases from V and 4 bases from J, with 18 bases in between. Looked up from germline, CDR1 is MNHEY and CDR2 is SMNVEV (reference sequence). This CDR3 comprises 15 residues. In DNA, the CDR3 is TGTGCCAGCAGTCCCCCGGGACATCCTTATTACGAGCAGTACTTC. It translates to CASSPPGHPYYEQYF.

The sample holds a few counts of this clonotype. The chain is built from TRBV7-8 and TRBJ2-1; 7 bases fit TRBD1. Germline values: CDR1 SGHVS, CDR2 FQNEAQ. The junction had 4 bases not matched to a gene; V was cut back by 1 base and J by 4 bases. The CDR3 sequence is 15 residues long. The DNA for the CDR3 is TGTGCCAGCAGCTTAGAAGGGACAGAGTACAATGAGCAGTTCTTC. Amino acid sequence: CASSLEGTEYNEQFF.

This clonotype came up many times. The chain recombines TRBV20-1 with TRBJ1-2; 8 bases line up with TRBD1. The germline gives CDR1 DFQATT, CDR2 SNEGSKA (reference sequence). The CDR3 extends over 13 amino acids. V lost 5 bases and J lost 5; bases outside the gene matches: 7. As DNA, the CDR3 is TGCAGTGCTCTCCTGACAGGGGAGTATGGCTACACCTTC. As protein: CSALLTGEYGYTF.

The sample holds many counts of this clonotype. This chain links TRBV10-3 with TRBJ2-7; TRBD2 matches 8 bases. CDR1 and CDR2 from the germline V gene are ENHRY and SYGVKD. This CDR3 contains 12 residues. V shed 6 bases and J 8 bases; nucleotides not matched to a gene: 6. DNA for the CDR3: TGTGCCATCAGCGGGGGGGCGGAAAAGCAGTACTTC. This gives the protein CAISGGAEKQYF.

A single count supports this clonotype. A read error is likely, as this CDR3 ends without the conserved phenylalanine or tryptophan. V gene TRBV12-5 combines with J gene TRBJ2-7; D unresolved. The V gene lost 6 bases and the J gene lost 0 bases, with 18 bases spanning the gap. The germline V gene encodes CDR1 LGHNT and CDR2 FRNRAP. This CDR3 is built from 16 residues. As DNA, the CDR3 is TGTGCTAGTGGCCCCGAGGCGTGGGCTCCCTCCTACGAGCAGTACTAC. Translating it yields CASGPEAWAPSYEQYY.

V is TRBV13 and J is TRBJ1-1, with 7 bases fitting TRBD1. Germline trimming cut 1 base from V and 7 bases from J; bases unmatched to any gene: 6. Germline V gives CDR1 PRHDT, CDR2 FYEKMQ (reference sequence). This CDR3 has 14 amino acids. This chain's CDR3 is CASSLAGTVDEAFF. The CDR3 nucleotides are TGTGCCAGCAGCTTAGCGGGGACAGTTGATGAAGCTTTCTTT.

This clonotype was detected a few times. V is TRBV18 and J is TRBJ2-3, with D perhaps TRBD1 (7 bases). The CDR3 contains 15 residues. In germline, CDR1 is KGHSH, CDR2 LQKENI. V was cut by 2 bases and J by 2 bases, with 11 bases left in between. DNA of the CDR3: TGTGCCAGCTCACCAGGCGGGACAGCCACAGATACGCAGTATTTT. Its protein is CASSPGGTATDTQYF.

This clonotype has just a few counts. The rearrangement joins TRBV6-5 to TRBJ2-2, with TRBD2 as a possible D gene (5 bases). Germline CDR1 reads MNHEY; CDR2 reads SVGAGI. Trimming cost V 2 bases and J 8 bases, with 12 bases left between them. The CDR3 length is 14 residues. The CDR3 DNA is TGTGCCAGCAGTTACGTCTCGTCGGGGGGGGAGCTGTTTTTT. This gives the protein CASSYVSSGGELFF.